The 21 T cell receptor beta chains reported below all come from one sample, sequenced in a study of shared clonotypes between healthy human individuals. Method: immunoSEQ multiplex PCR; TCRdb's copy keeps in-frame clones and lacks some. The sample has about 730,000 clones; around 70% are singletons. Sequenced sample: memory CD4+ T cells sorted from blood. Documented subset: CD45RA-negative fraction. The receptor source for this set is a woman aged 30 to 39 in good health.

CDR3 residues: CARGRWTEAFF. The CDR3 region has the DNA TGTGCCAGGGGGCGGTGGACTGAAGCTTTCTTT. This sequence joins TRBV21-1 and TRBJ1-1; TRBD1 reflects the table's D call only, with no check against the DNA. TRBV21-1 is a pseudogene. This CDR3 has 11 amino acids.

The gene calls are TRBV9 and TRBJ2-6; D is unresolved. Germline CDR1 reads SGDLS; CDR2 reads YYNGEE. CDR3 length: 17 amino acids. Trimming left V 3 bases short and J 1 base short, with 14 bases between. The CDR3 loop is CASSDIPSGSGANVLTF. The CDR3, as DNA: TGTGCCAGCAGCGATATCCCTTCCGGGTCTGGGGCCAACGTCCTGACTTTC.

The chain has TRBV18 and TRBJ2-3; either TRBD1 or TRBD2 may supply D (6 bases each). CDR3 length: 14 amino acids. The V and J ends lost 3 bases and 7 bases respectively, with 14 bases between them. Germline loops: CDR1 KGHSH, CDR2 LQKENI. The CDR3 DNA reads TGTGCCAGCTCACCTGAAGAGGGGGGCAATACGCAGTATTTT. This translates into CASSPEEGGNTQYF.

V and J are TRBV7-2 and TRBJ2-3; D gene unclear. V lost 2 bases and J 3 bases, leaving 9 bases between the germline ends. Looked up from germline, CDR1 is SGHTA and CDR2 is FQGNSA. This CDR3 comprises 14 residues. The CDR3 nucleotides are TGTGCCAGCAGCTTAAATCTCGGAACAGATACGCAGTATTTT. Amino acids: CASSLNLGTDTQYF.

CDR3 loop: CASSQNYGYTF. The CDR3 DNA sequence: TGTGCCAGCAGTCAGAATTATGGCTACACCTTC. This chain joins TRBV28 and TRBJ1-2; D unresolved. The CDR3 consists of 11 residues. Germline V gene lookup returns CDR1 MDHEN and CDR2 SYDVKM. The ends were cut back, 5 bases at V and 5 bases at J, with 6 bases in the middle.

The chain links TRBV29-1 to TRBJ2-7, with 11 positions matching TRBD1. Germline CDR1 SQVTM, CDR2 ANQGSEA. The V gene end was trimmed by 7 bases and the J gene end by 6 bases; junction bases not matched to a gene: 14. The CDR3 length is 15 residues. The CDR3 DNA reads TGCAGCGGGTGGGACAGGGGGTCTCCCTTTGGCGAGCAGTACTTC. Translating gives CSGWDRGSPFGEQYF.

This clone was counted a single time. The gene calls are TRBV28 and TRBJ1-1; TRBD1 aligns across 7 bases. J gave up 0 bases and V 10 bases, and 11 bases lay outside the gene matches. CDR3 length: 15 amino acids. Per the germline V gene, CDR1 is MDHEN and CDR2 is SYDVKM. CDR3 region: CATAGQSYMNTEAFF. The CDR3 DNA reads TGTGCCACCGCGGGACAGTCTTACATGAACACTGAAGCTTTCTTT.

This clone came up once. CDR3 sequence (DNA): TGCGCCAGCAGCTTTTCTAGCGGAAACTACAATGAGCAGTTCTTC. The encoded protein is CASSFSSGNYNEQFF. V is TRBV5-1 and J is TRBJ2-1; 7 nucleotides line up with TRBD2. The germline V gene encodes CDR1 SGHRS and CDR2 YFSETQ. Trimming took 2 bases from V and 3 from J; bases not matched to a gene: 5. This CDR3 has 15 amino acids.

This clone appeared a single time. This chain uses TRBV5-1 with TRBJ2-1, with no clear D. V gave up 1 base and J gave up 0 bases, with 8 bases separating them. The CDR3 consists of 15 residues. Per germline, CDR1 SGHRS and CDR2 YFSETQ. CDR3 region: CASSLPESSYNEQFF. CDR3 sequence (DNA): TGCGCCAGCAGCTTGCCGGAGAGCTCCTACAATGAGCAGTTCTTC. Combining the CDR3 with reference TRBV5-1 and TRBJ2-1 gives the whole variable domain KAGVTQTPRYLIKTRGQQVTLSCSPISGHRSVSWYQQTPGQGLQFLFEYFSETQRNKGNFPGRFSGRQFSNSRSEMNVSTLELGDSALYLCASSLPESSYNEQFFGPGTRLTVL.

The chain couples TRBV7-3 to TRBJ2-1; D is tentatively TRBD1 or TRBD2 (5 bases each). The CDR3 length is 20 residues. V was shortened by 0 bases and J by 1 base, with 22 bases between the two germline ends. Germline values: CDR1 SGHTA, CDR2 FQGTGA. The CDR3 sequence is CASSLTGVGLYTRSYNEQFF. The CDR3 DNA reads TGTGCCAGCAGCTTAACAGGGGTCGGACTGTATACCCGATCCTACAATGAGCAGTTCTTC.

The rearrangement joins TRBV28 to TRBJ1-2; weak D call: TRBD1 (5 bases). This CDR3 spans 14 amino acids. The V gene's germline CDR1 is MDHEN and CDR2 SYDVKM. V lost 3 bases and J 5 bases, leaving 13 bases between the germline ends. CDR3 sequence: CASSFLGGYYGYTF. In DNA, the CDR3 is TGTGCCAGCAGTTTTTTGGGGGGGTATTATGGCTACACCTTC.

The chain recombines TRBV5-4 with TRBJ1-3; weak D call: TRBD1 (6 bases). The CDR3 extends over 14 amino acids. Trimming removed 4 bases at V and 4 bases at J, with 12 bases between. CDR1 is SGHNT and CDR2 is YYREEE in the germline V gene (reference sequence). CDR3 sequence: CASSPQTGGNTIYF. The DNA for the CDR3 is TGTGCCAGCAGCCCCCAGACAGGAGGAAACACCATATATTTT.

This rearrangement joins TRBV2 to TRBJ2-7, with TRBD2 matching over 13 bases. V shed 2 bases, J shed 3 bases, and the junction held 1 base outside the gene matches. The CDR3 is made up of 15 amino acids. CDR1 SNHLY and CDR2 FYNNEI come from the germline V gene. The CDR3 here is CASSEWTSGSYEQYF. CDR3 nucleotide sequence: TGTGCCAGCAGTGAATGGACTAGCGGGAGCTACGAGCAGTACTTC.

This chain joins TRBV19 and TRBJ2-5; D perhaps matches TRBD2 (6 bases). The CDR3 length is 15 residues. Trimming shortened V by 1 base and J by 5 bases, and 14 bases separated the two germline ends. The germline gives CDR1 LNHDA, CDR2 SQIVND (reference sequence). The CDR3, as DNA: TGTGCCAGTAGTATAGGTGGGGCCAGCGGGGAGACCCAGTACTTC. Translated, it gives CASSIGGASGETQYF.

This chain uses TRBV25-1 with TRBJ2-1; 7 nucleotides line up with TRBD2. Germline CDR1 reads MGHDK; CDR2 reads SYGVNS. V lost 5 bases, J lost 9 bases, and 10 bases stayed unmatched. There are 14 residues in the CDR3. Written as DNA, the CDR3 is TGTGCCAGCAGTAGGGAGGGCCGGTTTGGTGAGCAGTTCTTC. This gives the protein CASSREGRFGEQFF.

V is TRBV7-6 and J is TRBJ2-1; D remains ambiguous. V lost 1 base and J lost 0, with 7 bases in between. CDR3 size: 15 residues. Germline CDR1 and CDR2: SGHVS and FNYEAQ. The CDR3 DNA reads as TGTGCCAGCAGCTTAGGTCAATACTCCTACAATGAGCAGTTCTTC. This sequence encodes CASSLGQYSYNEQFF.

This chain joins TRBV7-2 and TRBJ2-1; D is possibly TRBD2 (7 bases). This CDR3 region has 15 residues. With 5 bases removed from V and 9 bases from J, the gap between germline ends came to 20 bases. The germline V gene encodes CDR1 SGHTA and CDR2 FQGNSA. The chain's CDR3 is CASSLTGGAQTEQFF. The CDR3 nucleotides are TGTGCCAGCAGCCTCACGGGGGGCGCGCAGACTGAGCAGTTCTTC. The full variable domain, its missing parts supplied by reference TRBV7-2 and TRBJ2-1, is GAGVSQSPSNKVTEKGKDVELRCDPISGHTALYWYRQSLGQGLEFLIYFQGNSAPDKSGLPSDRFSAERTGGSVSTLTIQRTQQEDSAVYLCASSLTGGAQTEQFFGPGTRLTVL.

This chain links TRBV5-1 with TRBJ2-1, with TRBD2 identical over 14 bases. The CDR3 is made up of 16 amino acids. J was trimmed by 2 bases and V by 8 bases; bases with no gene match: 6. Per the germline V gene, CDR1 is SGHRS and CDR2 is YFSETQ. The chain's CDR3 is CASRLAGGVAYNEQFF. CDR3 DNA sequence: TGCGCCAGTCGACTAGCGGGAGGGGTGGCCTACAATGAGCAGTTCTTC.

The chain employs TRBV28 and TRBJ1-5, with D possibly being TRBD1 (6 bases). Germline CDR1 reads MDHEN; CDR2 reads SYDVKM. V lost 4 bases and J 4 bases, leaving 17 bases between the germline ends. This CDR3 region has 16 residues. The CDR3 bases are TGTGCCAGCAGTTACAGTACCCGGGGGGCTAATCAGCCCCAGCATTTT. Translated: CASSYSTRGANQPQHF.

This clone was seen only once. CDR3: CASRRQGSTNEKLFF. The DNA for the CDR3 is TGTGCCAGCAGACGTCAGGGATCCACTAATGAAAAACTGTTTTTT. This chain links TRBV28 with TRBJ1-4, with D possibly being TRBD1 (5 bases). This CDR3 region has 15 residues. V shed 6 bases and J shed 2 bases, with 13 bases lying between them. CDR1 and CDR2 (germline): MDHEN, SYDVKM.

This chain joins TRBV10-2 and TRBJ1-1; D unresolved. This CDR3 is 14 amino acids long. Germline V gene sequence: CDR1 WSHSY, CDR2 SAAADI. V was cut by 4 bases and J by 3 bases, with 12 bases left in between. The CDR3 sequence is CASSVWLKDTEAFF. The CDR3 DNA reads as TGCGCCAGCAGTGTTTGGCTTAAGGACACTGAAGCTTTCTTT.